Detailed here is one T cell receptor (beta chain). Its antigen remains unidentified. Amplification used 60 Vbeta primers and 13 Jbeta primers. TCRdb's table, derived via immunoSEQ multiplex PCR, lists solely in-frame clones and lacks some. The repertoire holds under 150,000 clones, with about 73% as singletons. The data stem from a study of cytomegalovirus exposure and HLA in healthy donors. Study results and limitations: Overall, about 160 TCR beta chains were annotated as cytomegalovirus-associated. Later on, an analysis found that several of the most significant clusters appeared to be linked to common viral pathogens, which included parvovirus B19.

With 5 bases removed from V and 5 bases from J, the gap between germline ends came to 11 bases. CDR1 and CDR2 from the germline V gene are SGHAT and FQNNGV. This CDR3 spans 13 amino acids. Sequences were obtained from PBMCs. This clonotype originated in a man aged 40-49 years in good health and CMV-seropositive. The V call is TRBV11-2, the J call TRBJ2-3, with D hard to call. Here the CDR3 DNA reads TGTGCCAGCAGCCAAGACTCTCGAGATACGCAGTATTTT. Translation: CASSQDSRDTQYF.